A single sample gave rise to the 3 T cell receptor beta chains below, sequenced in a study of shared clonotypes between healthy human individuals. TCRdb's table, derived via immunoSEQ multiplex PCR, lists solely in-frame clones and lacks some. The data contain around 2.1 million clones, about 92% of them singletons. Positive CCR7 selection of CD45RO-negative cells yielded the naive CD8 cells, and terminally differentiated effector memory CD45RA+ cells were excluded. The specimen sequenced was naive CD8+ T cells from PBMCs. These receptors all come from a man aged 18 to 30 in good health. Some clones in this sample may be carry-over from other donors' samples.

This clone was seen just once. This chain joins TRBV29-1 and TRBJ2-1; 7 nucleotides match TRBD2. Unmatched junction bases numbered 10, after V lost 4 bases and J lost 7 bases. CDR3 length equals 14 residues. In germline, CDR1 is SQVTM, CDR2 ANQGSEA. The CDR3 coding sequence is TGCAGCGTTGCTTTAGGGCTAGCGGAAAATGAGCAGTTCTTC. Protein product: CSVALGLAENEQFF.

The V gene is TRBV27, the J gene TRBJ2-7, with 9 bases that match TRBD1. Germline CDR1 and CDR2: MNHEY and SMNVEV (reference sequence). V was clipped by 0 bases and J by 6 bases; unmatched bases: 3. The CDR3 has 14 residues. This CDR3 is CASSLSGTGREQYF. DNA of the CDR3: TGTGCCAGCAGTTTATCTGGGACAGGGCGCGAGCAGTACTTC.

The chain has TRBV11-2 and TRBJ1-1; the D is unclear. The germline V and J ends were trimmed by 4 bases and 7 bases, with 13 bases remaining between them. CDR1 is SGHAT, CDR2 FQNNGV, per germline. This CDR3 has 13 amino acids. This chain's CDR3 is CASSSLRAGEAFF. DNA for the CDR3: TGTGCCAGCAGCTCCCTTAGGGCCGGTGAAGCTTTCTTT.